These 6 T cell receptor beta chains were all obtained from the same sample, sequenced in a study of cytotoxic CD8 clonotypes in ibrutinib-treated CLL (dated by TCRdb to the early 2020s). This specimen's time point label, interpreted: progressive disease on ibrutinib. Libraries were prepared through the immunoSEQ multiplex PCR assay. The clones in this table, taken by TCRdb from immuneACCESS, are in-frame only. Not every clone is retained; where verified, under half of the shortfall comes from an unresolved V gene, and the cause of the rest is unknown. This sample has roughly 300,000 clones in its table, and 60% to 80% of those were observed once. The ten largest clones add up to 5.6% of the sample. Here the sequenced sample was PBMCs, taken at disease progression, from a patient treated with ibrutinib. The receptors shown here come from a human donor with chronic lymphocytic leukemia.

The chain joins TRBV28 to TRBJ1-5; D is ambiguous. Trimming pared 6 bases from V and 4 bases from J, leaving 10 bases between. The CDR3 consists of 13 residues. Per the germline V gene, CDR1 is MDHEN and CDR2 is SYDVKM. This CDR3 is CASRTEINQPQHF. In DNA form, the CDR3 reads TGTGCCAGCAGGACGGAAATTAATCAGCCCCAGCATTTT.

In DNA form, the CDR3 reads TGTGCCAGCAGCTTTGGGGAAGCCTACGAGCAGTACTTC. It yields the protein CASSFGEAYEQYF. The rearrangement uses TRBV5-4 and TRBJ2-7; no clear D gene. Germline lookup yields CDR1 SGHNT and CDR2 YYREEE (reference sequence). The germline V and J ends were trimmed by 2 bases and 2 bases, with 8 bases remaining between them. The CDR3 sequence is 13 residues long.

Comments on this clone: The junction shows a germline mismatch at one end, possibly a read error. The chain's CDR3 is CASSRETSGGSNTDTQYF. In nucleotides, the CDR3 is TGTGCCAGCAGCCGAGAGACTAGCGGGGGGTCAAACACAGATACTCAGTATTTT. V and J are TRBV4-2 and TRBJ2-3; 13 positions agree with TRBD2. Germline V gene lookup returns CDR1 LGHNA and CDR2 YNFKEQ. The CDR3 contains 18 residues.

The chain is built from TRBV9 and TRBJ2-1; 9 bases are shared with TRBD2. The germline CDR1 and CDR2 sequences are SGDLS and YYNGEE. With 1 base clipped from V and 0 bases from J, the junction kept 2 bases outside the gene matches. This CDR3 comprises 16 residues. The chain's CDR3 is CASSVLAGNSYNEQFF. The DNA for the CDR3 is TGTGCCAGCAGCGTACTAGCGGGGAACTCCTACAATGAGCAGTTCTTC.

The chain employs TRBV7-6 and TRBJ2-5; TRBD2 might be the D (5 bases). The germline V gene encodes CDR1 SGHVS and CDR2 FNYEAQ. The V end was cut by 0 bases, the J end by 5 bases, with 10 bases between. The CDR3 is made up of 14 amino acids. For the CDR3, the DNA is TGTGCCAGCAGCTTAGCACCCGGGAAGGAGACCCAGTACTTC. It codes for CASSLAPGKETQYF.

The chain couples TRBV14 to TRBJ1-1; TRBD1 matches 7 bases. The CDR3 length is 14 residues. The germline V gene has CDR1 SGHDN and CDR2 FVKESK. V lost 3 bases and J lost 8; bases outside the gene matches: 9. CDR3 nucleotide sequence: TGTGCCAGCAGCCAGGCCGGGACAGATATAGAAGCTTTCTTT. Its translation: CASSQAGTDIEAFF. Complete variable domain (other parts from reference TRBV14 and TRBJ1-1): EAGVTQFPSHSVIEKGQTVTLRCDPISGHDNLYWYRRVMGKEIKFLLHFVKESKQDESGMPNNRFLAERTGGTYSTLKVQPAELEDSGVYFCASSQAGTDIEAFFGQGTRLTVV.